This entry lists 10 T cell receptor beta chains sequenced from one sample in a study of technical replicates of blood from a few donors. TCRdb's copy holds only in-frame clones and misses some; the assay was immunoSEQ multiplex PCR. The table lists tens of thousands of clones, 90% to 95% of them singletons, with about 3.9% in the top ten. Material: PBMCs. These receptors originate from a human donor in good health. Some clones in this sample may be carry-over from other donors' samples.

The chain is built from TRBV11-2 and TRBJ1-1; D call uncertain. Trimming took off 3 bases at V and 0 bases at J, with 8 bases between the two ends. There are 14 residues in the CDR3. Germline-derived CDR1 and CDR2 are SGHAT and FQNNGV. The CDR3 region has the DNA TGTGCCAGCAGCTTGGGCAGTTTGAACACTGAAGCTTTCTTT. Protein product: CASSLGSLNTEAFF.

This clone was found once. The chain joins TRBV19 to TRBJ2-5, with a possible D match to TRBD2 (5 bases). CDR3 size: 13 residues. V lost 1 base to trimming and J lost 3 bases, with 6 bases between them. Germline loops: CDR1 LNHDA, CDR2 SQIVND (reference sequence). The CDR3 region has the DNA TGTGCCAGTAGTATAGGGCGGGAAGAGACCCAGTACTTC. Translating it yields CASSIGREETQYF.

Note on this clone: Mismatch with germline at one junction end may stem from a read error. V gene TRBV7-2 combines with J gene TRBJ2-7; D is unresolved. The CDR3 loop spans 14 amino acids. From germline, CDR1 is SGHTA and CDR2 FQGNSA. CDR3 sequence: CASSPKVGSHEQYF. Here the CDR3 DNA reads TGTGCCAGCAGCCCCAAGGTGGGCTCCCACGAGCAGTACTTC. Based on the CDR3 plus reference TRBV7-2 and TRBJ2-7, the full variable domain is GAGVSQSPSNKVTEKGKDVELRCDPISGHTALYWYRQSLGQGLEFLIYFQGNSAPDKSGLPSDRFSAERTGGSVSTLTIQRTQQEDSAVYLCASSPKVGSHEQYFGPGTRLTVT.

The J gene is TRBJ1-2, the V gene TRBV11-2; D remains ambiguous. Germline V CDR1 and CDR2: SGHAT, FQNNGV. This CDR3 is 14 amino acids long. The ends were cut back, 5 bases at V and 4 bases at J, with 14 bases in the middle. As DNA, the CDR3 is TGTGCCAGCAGCCCCGGACTTACTGCCTATGGCTACACCTTC. Translation: CASSPGLTAYGYTF.

V gene TRBV4-2 combines with J gene TRBJ2-1; D remains ambiguous. This CDR3 spans 17 amino acids. Trimming removed 0 bases at V and 7 bases at J, with 19 bases between. Germline values: CDR1 LGHNA, CDR2 YNFKEQ. In DNA form, the CDR3 reads TGTGCCAGCAGCCAAGACCCCCTGATTGTGGTACAGAATGAGCAGTTCTTC. This gives the protein CASSQDPLIVVQNEQFF.

This sequence joins TRBV2 and TRBJ1-4, with 9 bases matching TRBD1. This CDR3 is built from 11 residues. V gave up 6 bases and J gave up 12 bases; unmatched junction bases: 2. In germline, CDR1 is SNHLY, CDR2 FYNNEI. The CDR3 DNA follows: TGTGCCAGCAGGGGACAGGGACAACTGTTTTTT. Encoded protein: CASRGQGQLFF.

V gene TRBV5-6 combines with J gene TRBJ1-6; D perhaps matches TRBD1 (6 bases). CDR3 size: 15 residues. Between the trimmed V and J ends, which lost 4 bases and 1 base, there was a span of 9 bases. Germline values: CDR1 SGHDT, CDR2 YYEEEE. The CDR3 reads CASSNGQSYNSPLHF. As DNA, the CDR3 is TGTGCCAGCAGCAACGGACAGTCCTATAATTCACCCCTCCACTTT. The whole variable domain, remainder taken from reference TRBV5-6 and TRBJ1-6, is DAGVTQSPTHLIKTRGQQVTLRCSPKSGHDTVSWYQQALGQGPQFIFQYYEEEERQRGNFPDRFSGHQFPNYSSELNVNALLLGDSALYLCASSNGQSYNSPLHFGNGTRLTVT.

The rearrangement joins TRBV11-2 to TRBJ2-1, with D uncertain. V lost 0 bases and J 5 bases, leaving 11 bases between the germline ends. This CDR3 spans 15 amino acids. From germline, CDR1 is SGHAT and CDR2 FQNNGV. CDR3: CASSLDKTINNEQFF. The CDR3, as DNA: TGTGCCAGCAGCTTAGATAAGACAATCAACAATGAGCAGTTCTTC.

V usage is TRBV4-3 and J usage is TRBJ2-7; perhaps TRBD2 as D (5 bases). Trimming shortened V by 0 bases and J by 6 bases, and 6 bases separated the two germline ends. Germline V lookup: CDR1 LGHNA, CDR2 YSLEER. The length of the CDR3 is 12 residues. The CDR3 protein is CASSQDRGEQYF. The CDR3 nucleotides read TGCGCCAGCAGCCAAGATCGGGGCGAGCAGTACTTC.

The chain uses TRBV6-5 and TRBJ1-5, with D uncertain. CDR3 length: 16 amino acids. Trimming took 0 bases from V and 4 from J, leaving 13 bases between them. In germline, CDR1 is MNHEY, CDR2 SVGAGI. Written as DNA, the CDR3 is TGTGCCAGCAGTTACTCCGGCAGGTTAAGGAATCAGCCCCAGCATTTT. Residues: CASSYSGRLRNQPQHF.